Here is one T cell receptor beta chain with its context. The data belong to a study of blood T cells in healthy people across ages. Together with a sample-barcoded 5' primer, a J-beta primer mix was included in a second PCR lasting roughly 6 to 12 cycles. TCRdb independently ran MiXCR on the 5' RACE reads; one entry per CDR3 protein. The sample gives just under 550,000 distinct CDR3 sequences, less than 25% of which show up once; roughly 10% is in the top ten. Trimming cost V 2 bases and J 6 bases, with 7 bases left between them. The CDR3 spans 11 residues. Germline V gene data show CDR1 as DFQATT and CDR2 as SNEGSKA (reference sequence). These data were also reused for a study on T cells of mothers and their children.

This clonotype was obtained from a boy aged 5-17 years in good health. J is TRBJ1-1 and V is TRBV20-1; D remains ambiguous. Material for sequencing was blood. The CDR3 loop reads CSARPGSEAFF. CDR3 DNA sequence: TGCAGTGCTAGACCGGGATCTGAAGCTTTCTTT.